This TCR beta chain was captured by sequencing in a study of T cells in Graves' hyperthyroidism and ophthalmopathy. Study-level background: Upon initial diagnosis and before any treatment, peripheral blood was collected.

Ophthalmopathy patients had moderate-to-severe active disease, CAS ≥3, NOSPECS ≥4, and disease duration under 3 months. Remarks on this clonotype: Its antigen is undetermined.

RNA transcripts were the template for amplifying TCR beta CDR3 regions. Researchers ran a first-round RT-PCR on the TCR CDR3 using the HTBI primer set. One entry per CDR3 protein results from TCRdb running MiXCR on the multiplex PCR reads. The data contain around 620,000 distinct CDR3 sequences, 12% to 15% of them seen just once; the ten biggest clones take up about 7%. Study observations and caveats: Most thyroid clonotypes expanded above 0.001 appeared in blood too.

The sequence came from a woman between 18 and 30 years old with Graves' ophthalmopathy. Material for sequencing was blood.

The CDR3, as DNA: TGTGCCAGTAGTACCCCAGGACATGGGGTTGAAAAACTGTTTTTT. It yields the protein CASSTPGHGVEKLFF. The chain links TRBV19 to TRBJ1-4; a possible D gene is TRBD1 (5 bases). The V gene lost 4 bases and the J gene lost 7 bases, with 16 bases spanning the gap. Germline V CDR1 and CDR2: LNHDA, SQIVND (reference sequence). The CDR3 extends over 15 amino acids.